A selection of T cell receptor beta chains follows, all from one sample in a study of neurological immune-mediated disorders. TCRdb called the 5' RACE reads again in MiXCR, with one record for every CDR3 protein. This table has around 69,000 distinct CDR3 sequences, less than 5.5% appearing once. Specimen: PBMCs. These receptors were collected from a man younger than 40 with multiple sclerosis. CDR3s include the opening cysteine and the closing phenylalanine or tryptophan. The order of the fields is V gene, clone size, J gene, D gene, CDR3 DNA, CDR3 protein. A D gene is named only where the DNA matches it firmly. Some rows have no size entry. The others give once, few or many, or a class for an expanded clone.

v_gene: TRBV5-1
abundance: many
j_gene: TRBJ2-3
d_gene: TRBD2
CDR3nt: TGCGCCAGCAGCGAAGGACTAGCGGGGAGCACAGATACGCAGTATTTT
CDR3aa: CASSEGLAGSTDTQYF

v_gene: TRBV15
abundance: -
j_gene: TRBJ2-5
d_gene: -
CDR3nt: TGTGCCACCAGCAACGTTCCCAGGACTTCGTACCAAGAGACCCAGTACTTC
CDR3aa: CATSNVPRTSYQETQYF

v_gene: TRBV5-1
abundance: many
j_gene: TRBJ1-6
d_gene: -
CDR3nt: TGCGCCAGCAGCTTGGATCAGTCCGGGTTCTTTAGCTCCTATAATTCACCCCTCCACTTT
CDR3aa: CASSLDQSGFFSSYNSPLHF

v_gene: TRBV10-1
abundance: -
j_gene: TRBJ1-1
d_gene: -
CDR3nt: TGCGCCAGCAGTGACACCGAGTGGACTGAAGCTTTCTTT
CDR3aa: CASSDTEWTEAFF

v_gene: TRBV20-1
abundance: many
j_gene: TRBJ1-2
d_gene: -
CDR3nt: TGCAGTGCTATTGGTCCGGCAAATCTGGGGCTCTATGGCTACACCTTC
CDR3aa: CSAIGPANLGLYGYTF

v_gene: TRBV5-1
abundance: many
j_gene: TRBJ1-1
d_gene: -
CDR3nt: TGCGCCAGCAGAAGTAAGGGGGGCCCCACGGGCACTGAAGCTTTCTTT
CDR3aa: CASRSKGGPTGTEAFF

v_gene: TRBV5-1
abundance: many
j_gene: TRBJ1-2
d_gene: -
CDR3nt: TGCGCCAGCAGCTTGACAACGGGAGATTATGGCTACACCTTC
CDR3aa: CASSLTTGDYGYTF

v_gene: TRBV14
abundance: many
j_gene: TRBJ1-2
d_gene: TRBD1
CDR3nt: TGTGCCAGCAGCCGCCTCCGGGACAGGGGGCACAATGGCTACACCTTC
CDR3aa: CASSRLRDRGHNGYTF

v_gene: TRBV10-3
abundance: many
j_gene: TRBJ2-1
d_gene: -
CDR3nt: TGTGCCATCAGTGAGTCTAAGGGTAGCTCCTACAATGAGCAGTTCTTC
CDR3aa: CAISESKGSSYNEQFF

v_gene: TRBV10-3
abundance: few
j_gene: TRBJ1-1
d_gene: TRBD1
CDR3nt: TGTGCCATCAGCTCGGACAGGGTGGGTGAAGCTTTCTTT
CDR3aa: CAISSDRVGEAFF

v_gene: TRBV6-5
abundance: few
j_gene: TRBJ2-2
d_gene: -
CDR3nt: TGTGCCAGCAGTTACCAGACTAGTTACGTCGGGGAGCTGTTTTTT
CDR3aa: CASSYQTSYVGELFF

v_gene: TRBV19
abundance: many
j_gene: TRBJ1-5
d_gene: -
CDR3nt: TGTGCCAGCCGGACCGCCGGGGCCTCATTCAATCAGCCCCAGCATTTT
CDR3aa: CASRTAGASFNQPQHF

v_gene: TRBV20-1
abundance: many
j_gene: TRBJ1-3
d_gene: -
CDR3nt: TGCAGTGCAAGAGGACAGCCTGGAAACACCATATATTTT
CDR3aa: CSARGQPGNTIYF

v_gene: TRBV20-1
abundance: -
j_gene: TRBJ1-4
d_gene: -
CDR3nt: TGCAGTGCTAGAGGGGGGAATTCTAATGAAAAACTGTTTTTT
CDR3aa: CSARGGNSNEKLFF

v_gene: TRBV5-1
abundance: -
j_gene: TRBJ2-7
d_gene: -
CDR3nt: TGCGCCAGCAGCTTAGGCCTAATCTACGAGCAGTACTTC
CDR3aa: CASSLGLIYEQYF

v_gene: TRBV10-3
abundance: -
j_gene: TRBJ1-5
d_gene: -
CDR3nt: TGTGCCATCAGTGAGTCAGTCGGGACCGCTCAGCCCCAGCATTTT
CDR3aa: CAISESVGTAQPQHF

v_gene: TRBV7-8
abundance: many
j_gene: TRBJ1-2
d_gene: -
CDR3nt: TGTGCCAGCAGCGCGATGGGCAGGGAACCTTATGGCTACACCTTC
CDR3aa: CASSAMGREPYGYTF

v_gene: TRBV12-3/TRBV12-4
abundance: many
j_gene: TRBJ2-3
d_gene: -
CDR3nt: TGTGCCAGCAGTTTCCCAAACCCCGTGCCCACAGATACGCAGTATTTT
CDR3aa: CASSFPNPVPTDTQYF

v_gene: TRBV4-1
abundance: many
j_gene: TRBJ2-7
d_gene: -
CDR3nt: TGCGCCAGCAGCCAAGAGCCACTGAGCTCCTACGAGCAGTACTTC
CDR3aa: CASSQEPLSSYEQYF

v_gene: TRBV5-1
abundance: many
j_gene: TRBJ2-3
d_gene: -
CDR3nt: TGCGCCAGCAGCCTCCGGGGTTTTTCCACAGATACGCAGTATTTT
CDR3aa: CASSLRGFSTDTQYF

v_gene: TRBV5-1
abundance: few
j_gene: TRBJ1-4
d_gene: -
CDR3nt: TGCGCCAGCAGCCTCCGGCCGGAACGGGAAAAACTGTTTTTT
CDR3aa: CASSLRPEREKLFF

v_gene: TRBV7-9
abundance: -
j_gene: TRBJ1-5
d_gene: -
CDR3nt: TGTGCCAGCAGCTTTAACGGCAATCAGCCCCAGAATTTT
CDR3aa: CASSFNGNQPQNF

v_gene: TRBV5-1
abundance: many
j_gene: TRBJ2-2
d_gene: -
CDR3nt: TGCGCCAGCAGGGGTGAGGCTGGTAGCACCGGGGAGCTGTTTTTT
CDR3aa: CASRGEAGSTGELFF

v_gene: TRBV10-3
abundance: many
j_gene: TRBJ1-1
d_gene: TRBD1
CDR3nt: TGTGCCATCAGAGCGACAGGGTACAACACTGAAGCTTTCTTT
CDR3aa: CAIRATGYNTEAFF

v_gene: TRBV13
abundance: few
j_gene: TRBJ2-3
d_gene: -
CDR3nt: TGTGCCAGCAGTTTTCGACCGGATGGGGCAGATACGCAGTATTTT
CDR3aa: CASSFRPDGADTQYF

v_gene: TRBV12-3/TRBV12-4
abundance: many
j_gene: TRBJ2-4
d_gene: -
CDR3nt: TGTGCCAGCAGTTTGTCTGCCAAAAACATTCAGTACTTC
CDR3aa: CASSLSAKNIQYF

v_gene: TRBV5-1
abundance: many
j_gene: TRBJ1-1
d_gene: -
CDR3nt: TGCGCCAGCAGCTTGGGTGCAGGTGAAGCTTTCTTT
CDR3aa: CASSLGAGEAFF

v_gene: TRBV5-5
abundance: many
j_gene: TRBJ1-5
d_gene: -
CDR3nt: TGTGCCAGCAGCCCGGGGACAAACCAGCCCCAGCATTTT
CDR3aa: CASSPGTNQPQHF

v_gene: TRBV20-1
abundance: -
j_gene: TRBJ1-4
d_gene: TRBD1
CDR3nt: TGCAGTGCCTTTTCACAGGGGCTGGGTGAAAAACTGTTTTTT
CDR3aa: CSAFSQGLGEKLFF

v_gene: TRBV5-1
abundance: -
j_gene: TRBJ2-6
d_gene: -
CDR3nt: TGCGCCAGTCAGCTTAAAGAGAGGCCACACTCTGGGGCCAACGTCCTGACTTTC
CDR3aa: CASQLKERPHSGANVLTF

v_gene: TRBV5-5
abundance: many
j_gene: TRBJ2-6
d_gene: TRBD1
CDR3nt: TGTGCCAGCAGCGATTACAGGGGGCGCGATGGGGCCAACGTCCTGACTTTC
CDR3aa: CASSDYRGRDGANVLTF